Following are 27 T cell receptor beta chains from one sample sequenced in a study of Ad26.COV2.S vaccination and SARS-CoV-2 variants. The treatment was: approximately 18 received Ad26.COV2.S at low or high dose, single or two shots; roughly five received placebo; per-sample allocation not given. All samples were drawn on day 63, counting from the first vaccine or placebo injection. Measured with immunoSEQ multiplex PCR; TCRdb has only the in-frame clones, and not every one. The top ten clones hold approximately 12% of a sample with about 220,000 clones, roughly 90% of them seen once. Sequences were derived from peripheral blood, sampled in a trial of Ad26.COV2.S vaccine versus placebo. The receptor set was obtained from a person aged 18-60 years who received the Ad26.COV2.S COVID-19 vaccine or a placebo.

The gene calls are TRBV28 and TRBJ1-6; a possible D gene is TRBD1 (6 bases). Germline CDR1 reads MDHEN; CDR2 reads SYDVKM. This CDR3 spans 14 amino acids. V was trimmed by 6 bases and J by 10 bases, leaving 16 bases between them. The DNA of the CDR3 is TGTGCCAGCAGGTCTCCGGGACAAGGCTCACCCCTCCACTTT. Translating it yields CASRSPGQGSPLHF.

This clone occurred a few times. The chain carries TRBV15 and TRBJ2-7, with a possible D match to TRBD2 (6 bases). This CDR3 spans 15 amino acids. CDR1 LNHNV and CDR2 YYDKDF come from the germline V gene (reference sequence). The V and J ends lost 4 bases and 6 bases respectively, with 19 bases between them. The chain's CDR3 is CATSIRLEGVIEQYF. In nucleotides, the CDR3 is TGTGCCACCAGCATCCGACTGGAGGGAGTGATCGAGCAGTACTTC.

The count of this clone is one. The V call is TRBV29-1, the J call TRBJ2-7; maybe TRBD1 (5 bases). The V end lost 3 bases, the J end lost 2 bases, and 14 bases lay between the germline ends. Germline V CDR1 and CDR2: SQVTM, ANQGSEA. The CDR3 is 14 residues long. The DNA for the CDR3 is TGCAGCGTTGAGGCAGGGTGGCCCACCTACGAGCAGTACTTC. Residues: CSVEAGWPTYEQYF.

This clone was counted only a few times. The rearrangement links TRBV28 to TRBJ2-7; D is perhaps TRBD1 (6 bases). The CDR3 consists of 16 residues. Trimming took 3 bases from V and 3 from J, leaving 18 bases between them. The germline V gene has CDR1 MDHEN and CDR2 SYDVKM. Here the CDR3 DNA reads TGTGCCAGCAGTTTCTCGGTAGGCAGGGGAAGCTACGAGCAGTACTTC. Translating gives CASSFSVGRGSYEQYF.

A single count supports this clone. The chain links TRBV3-1 (or the pseudogene TRBV3-2) to TRBJ2-1; possibly TRBD2 for D (6 bases). The V gene lost 4 bases and the J gene lost 6 bases, with 10 bases spanning the gap. Per the germline V gene, CDR1 is LGHDT and CDR2 is YNNKEL (reference sequence). The CDR3 totals 13 residues. The CDR3 spells CASSLGGPNEQFF. The DNA for the CDR3 is TGTGCCAGCAGCCTCGGAGGGCCCAATGAGCAGTTCTTC.

This chain links TRBV28 with TRBJ1-6; no clear D. Germline assignment: CDR1 MDHEN and CDR2 SYDVKM. V lost 11 bases, J lost 9 bases, and 23 bases lay in between. The length of the CDR3 is 15 residues. DNA for the CDR3: TGTGCCGTCGCGGGCCCGGCCCGAGGTCCTTCACCCCTCCACTTT. Protein: CAVAGPARGPSPLHF. Drawing the rest from reference TRBV28 and TRBJ1-6, the complete variable domain is DVKVTQSSRYLVKRTGEKVFLECVQDMDHENMFWYRQDPGLGLRLIYFSYDVKMKEKGDIPEGYSVSREKKERFSLILESASTNQTSMYLCAVAGPARGPSPLHFGNGTRLTVT.

The genes are TRBV10-3 and TRBJ2-7; the match to TRBD2 covers 7 bases. The ends lost 2 bases at V and 3 bases at J; junction bases unmatched: 4. The germline V gene encodes CDR1 ENHRY and CDR2 SYGVKD. The CDR3 extends over 14 amino acids. CDR3 coding DNA: TGTGCCATCAGTGAGCGGGGGGAAAGCTACGAGCAGTACTTC. It is translated as CAISERGESYEQYF.

The genes are TRBV13 and TRBJ2-4; D is possibly TRBD1 (6 bases). The CDR3 has 16 amino acids. Between the trimmed V and J ends, which lost 4 bases and 0 bases, there was a span of 13 bases. Germline V gene data show CDR1 as PRHDT and CDR2 as FYEKMQ (reference sequence). This CDR3 reads CASSSTGRLAKNIQYF. CDR3 nucleotides: TGTGCCAGCAGCTCAACAGGGCGACTAGCCAAAAACATTCAGTACTTC.

The sample holds a few counts of this clone. The chain has TRBV5-6 and TRBJ2-7, with 10 positions matching TRBD1. The ends lost 0 bases at V and 1 base at J; junction bases unmatched: 1. Germline CDR1 is SGHDT and CDR2 is YYEEEE. The CDR3 runs 15 residues. The CDR3 sequence: CASSLGGQGSYEQYF. In DNA form, the CDR3 reads TGTGCCAGCAGCTTGGGGGGACAGGGGTCCTACGAGCAGTACTTC. Drawing the rest from reference TRBV5-6 and TRBJ2-7, the complete variable domain is DAGVTQSPTHLIKTRGQQVTLRCSPKSGHDTVSWYQQALGQGPQFIFQYYEEEERQRGNFPDRFSGHQFPNYSSELNVNALLLGDSALYLCASSLGGQGSYEQYFGPGTRLTVT.

The V and J genes are TRBV5-4 and TRBJ2-7; D remains unclear. The V end lost 0 bases, the J end lost 5 bases, and 6 bases lay between the germline ends. The germline gives CDR1 SGHNT, CDR2 YYREEE (reference sequence). The CDR3 covers 12 residues. The CDR3 is CASSLESHEQYF. For the CDR3, the DNA is TGTGCCAGCAGCTTGGAGTCGCACGAGCAGTACTTC.

This clone was seen just once. The V call is TRBV3-1 (or the pseudogene TRBV3-2), the J call TRBJ1-1, with D perhaps TRBD1 (5 bases). CDR3 size: 15 residues. Germline lookup yields CDR1 LGHDT and CDR2 YNNKEL (reference sequence). Trimming took off 4 bases at V and 3 bases at J, with 15 bases between the two ends. The CDR3 region is CASSPQRGRDTEAFF. DNA for the CDR3: TGTGCCAGCAGCCCTCAGAGGGGCAGGGACACTGAAGCTTTCTTT.

The gene calls are TRBV9 and TRBJ1-1; D call uncertain. Germline CDR1 SGDLS, CDR2 YYNGEE. Trimming took 0 bases from V and 0 from J, leaving 6 bases between them. There are 14 residues in the CDR3. CDR3 protein: CASSVGALNTEAFF. The CDR3 DNA follows: TGTGCCAGCAGCGTAGGGGCCTTGAACACTGAAGCTTTCTTT.

DNA of the CDR3: TGCGCCAGCAGCTCCGGACTGGGCGAGCAGTACTTC. Translating gives CASSSGLGEQYF. The V call is TRBV5-1, the J call TRBJ2-7, with D possibly being TRBD2 (5 bases). V was shortened by 3 bases and J by 6 bases, with 10 bases between the two germline ends. CDR1 and CDR2 (germline): SGHRS, YFSETQ. This CDR3 is 12 amino acids long. Looking up the rest from reference TRBV5-1 and TRBJ2-7 gives the full variable domain: KAGVTQTPRYLIKTRGQQVTLSCSPISGHRSVSWYQQTPGQGLQFLFEYFSETQRNKGNFPGRFSGRQFSNSRSEMNVSTLELGDSALYLCASSSGLGEQYFGPGTRLTVT.

The chain couples TRBV3-1 (or the pseudogene TRBV3-2) to TRBJ2-5, with 11 bases matching TRBD2. Germline V gene sequence: CDR1 LGHDT, CDR2 YNNKEL (reference sequence). Trimming removed 1 base from V and 5 bases from J; junction bases left unmatched: 9. The CDR3 is 17 residues long. The CDR3 here is CASSQGLAGGPQETQYF. For the CDR3, the DNA is TGTGCCAGCAGCCAAGGCCTAGCGGGGGGACCACAGGAGACCCAGTACTTC.

The chain uses TRBV4-1 and TRBJ2-7, with TRBD1 matching 7 bases. This CDR3 spans 16 amino acids. V lost 3 bases and J lost 0; bases outside the gene matches: 8. CDR1 and CDR2 (germline): MGHRA, YSYEKL. For the CDR3, the DNA is TGCGCCAGCAGCCAGGCTCTAGACAGGGACTCCTACGAGCAGTACTTC. The encoded protein is CASSQALDRDSYEQYF.

The chain employs TRBV9 and TRBJ2-3; maybe TRBD2 (5 bases). The germline CDR1 and CDR2 sequences are SGDLS and YYNGEE. The CDR3 spans 15 residues. The germline V and J ends were trimmed by 4 bases and 3 bases, with 15 bases remaining between them. The CDR3 loop is CASSPGGSPTDTQYF. The CDR3 DNA reads TGTGCCAGCAGCCCCGGAGGAAGCCCAACAGATACGCAGTATTTT.

The chain employs TRBV6-5 and TRBJ1-1, with D hard to call. Germline V gives CDR1 MNHEY, CDR2 SVGAGI. Deletions cut 0 bases from V and 0 bases from J, with 5 bases between. CDR3 length equals 14 residues. In DNA, the CDR3 is TGTGCCAGCAGTTACTCCCCGATGAACACTGAAGCTTTCTTT. Amino acids: CASSYSPMNTEAFF.

The V and J genes are TRBV27 and TRBJ2-7, with a possible D match to TRBD1 (7 bases). CDR1 and CDR2 from the germline V gene are MNHEY and SMNVEV (reference sequence). The CDR3 runs to 15 residues. Trimming left V 5 bases short and J 2 bases short, with 16 bases between. DNA for the CDR3: TGTGCCAGCAGTCCCCCAGGGGGAGGAACCTACGAGCAGTACTTC. It specifies CASSPPGGGTYEQYF.

The chain has TRBV5-1 and TRBJ2-1; the match to TRBD2 covers 8 bases. This CDR3 spans 15 amino acids. Germline loops: CDR1 SGHRS, CDR2 YFSETQ. V lost 3 bases to trimming and J lost 8 bases; unmatched junction nucleotides: 10. The CDR3 spells CASSWYGRAGDEQFF. The DNA for the CDR3 is TGCGCCAGCAGCTGGTACGGGAGGGCCGGGGATGAGCAGTTCTTC.

This rearrangement joins TRBV5-1 to TRBJ1-2; D possibly corresponds to TRBD1 (6 bases). CDR1 is SGHRS, CDR2 YFSETQ, per germline. The CDR3 is 15 residues long. V lost 0 bases to trimming and J lost 4 bases, with 13 bases between them. The CDR3 here is CASSLALGQSYGYTF. In nucleotides, the CDR3 is TGCGCCAGCAGCTTGGCCCTCGGACAGAGCTATGGCTACACCTTC.

The CDR3 DNA follows: TGTGCCAGCAGCCTAGGCCGGCTAATGGGACAGGTTGAATATGGCTACACCTTC. Amino acid sequence: CASSLGRLMGQVEYGYTF. V usage is TRBV7-9 and J usage is TRBJ1-2, with TRBD1 matching over 8 bases. Germline V gene lookup returns CDR1 SEHNR and CDR2 FQNEAQ (reference sequence). Trimming removed 5 bases from V and 5 bases from J; junction bases left unmatched: 19. The CDR3 has 18 amino acids.

The V gene is TRBV5-6, the J gene TRBJ1-3, with a possible D match to TRBD1 (5 bases). The CDR3 is made up of 16 amino acids. CDR1 SGHDT and CDR2 YYEEEE come from the germline V gene. V was trimmed by 0 bases and J by 0 bases, leaving 10 bases between them. The DNA for the CDR3 is TGTGCCAGCAGCTTGGTCGGGGACGTCTCTGGAAACACCATATATTTT. Its protein is CASSLVGDVSGNTIYF.

CDR3 residues: CASRRSGRKNEQYF. For the CDR3, the DNA is TGTGCCAGCAGGCGTAGCGGGAGAAAAAACGAGCAGTACTTC. The V and J genes are TRBV6-5 and TRBJ2-7; 9 bases align to TRBD2. The length of the CDR3 is 14 residues. With V trimmed by 6 bases and J by 5 bases, 8 bases remained unmatched. CDR1 is MNHEY and CDR2 is SVGAGI in the germline V gene.

This clone was seen just once. J is TRBJ2-6 and V is TRBV11-3, with 8 bases that match TRBD1. This CDR3 is 16 amino acids long. V lost 10 bases and J lost 3; bases outside the gene matches: 11. Germline V gene data show CDR1 as SGHNT and CDR2 as YENEEA. DNA of the CDR3: TGTGCCACCCCAGGGGGCAATTTGGGTGGGGCCAACGTCCTGACTTTC. Protein sequence: CATPGGNLGGANVLTF.

The chain employs TRBV5-5 and TRBJ2-7; D may match TRBD1 or TRBD2 (6 bases each). The germline gives CDR1 SGHKS, CDR2 YYEKEE (reference sequence). The CDR3 has 13 residues. Trimming shortened V by 5 bases and J by 3 bases, and 12 bases separated the two germline ends. CDR3 nucleotide sequence: TGTGCCAGCAGTATTAGGGGGGTCTACGAGCAGTACTTC. Its protein is CASSIRGVYEQYF.

The gene calls are TRBV27 and TRBJ2-3, with D possibly TRBD2 on 5 matching bases. There are 15 residues in the CDR3. V lost 3 bases, J lost 4 bases, and 14 bases lay in between. From germline, CDR1 is MNHEY and CDR2 SMNVEV (reference sequence). In DNA, the CDR3 is TGTGCCAGCAGTTTGGAGGACCCGTCGGCAGATACGCAGTATTTT. Amino acids: CASSLEDPSADTQYF.

V is TRBV7-3 and J is TRBJ2-1, with 8 bases lining up with TRBD2. Trimming took 5 bases from V and 2 from J; bases not matched to a gene: 8. Germline assignment: CDR1 SGHTA and CDR2 FQGTGA. CDR3 length: 16 residues. For the CDR3, the DNA is TGTGCCAGCAGCCCGGGGCCCGGGGGGGCCTACAATGAGCAGTTCTTC. It specifies CASSPGPGGAYNEQFF.